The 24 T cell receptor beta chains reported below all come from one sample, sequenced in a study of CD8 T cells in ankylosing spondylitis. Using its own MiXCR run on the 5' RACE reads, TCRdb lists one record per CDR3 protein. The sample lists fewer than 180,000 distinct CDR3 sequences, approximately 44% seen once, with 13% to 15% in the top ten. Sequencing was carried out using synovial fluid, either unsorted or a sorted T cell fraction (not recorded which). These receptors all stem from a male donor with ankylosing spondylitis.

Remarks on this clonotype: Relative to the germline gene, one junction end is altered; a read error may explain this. CDR3 in amino acids: CASSRRHGRPGLSF. The CDR3 bases are TGTGCCAGCAGCCGACGGCACGGCAGGCCGGGACTCTCCTTT. The rearrangement joins TRBV7-9 to TRBJ1-1; tentative D call: TRBD1 (5 bases). The CDR3 loop spans 14 amino acids. Germline-derived CDR1 and CDR2 are SEHNR and FQNEAQ (reference sequence).

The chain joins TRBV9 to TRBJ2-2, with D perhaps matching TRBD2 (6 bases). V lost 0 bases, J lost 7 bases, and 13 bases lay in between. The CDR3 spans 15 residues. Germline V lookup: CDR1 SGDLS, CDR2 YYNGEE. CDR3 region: CASSVDGGRGGELFF. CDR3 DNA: TGTGCCAGCAGCGTAGACGGGGGAAGGGGCGGGGAGCTGTTTTTT.

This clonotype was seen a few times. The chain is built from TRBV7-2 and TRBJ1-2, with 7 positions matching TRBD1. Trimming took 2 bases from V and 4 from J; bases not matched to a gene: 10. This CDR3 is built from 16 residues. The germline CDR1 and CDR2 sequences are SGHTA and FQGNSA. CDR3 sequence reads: CASSLLSDRPRYGYTF. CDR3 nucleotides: TGTGCCAGCAGCTTACTCTCGGACAGGCCCCGCTATGGCTACACCTTC. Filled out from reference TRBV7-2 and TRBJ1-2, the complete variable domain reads GAGVSQSPSNKVTEKGKDVELRCDPISGHTALYWYRQSLGQGLEFLIYFQGNSAPDKSGLPSDRFSAERTGGSVSTLTIQRTQQEDSAVYLCASSLLSDRPRYGYTFGSGTRLTVV.

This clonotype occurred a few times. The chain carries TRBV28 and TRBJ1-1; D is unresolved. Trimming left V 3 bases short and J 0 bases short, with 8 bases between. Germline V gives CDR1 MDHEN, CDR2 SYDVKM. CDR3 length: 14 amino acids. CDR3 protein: CASSFIGLNTEAFF. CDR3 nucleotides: TGTGCCAGCAGTTTTATAGGGCTGAACACTGAAGCTTTCTTT.

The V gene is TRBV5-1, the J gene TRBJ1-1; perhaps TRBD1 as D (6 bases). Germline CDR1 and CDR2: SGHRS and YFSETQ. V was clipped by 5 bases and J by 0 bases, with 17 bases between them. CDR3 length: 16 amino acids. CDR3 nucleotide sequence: TGCGCCAGCAGGGAATTGACAGGCGGAATGAACACTGAAGCTTTCTTT. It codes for CASRELTGGMNTEAFF. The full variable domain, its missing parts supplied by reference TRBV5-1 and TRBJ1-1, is KAGVTQTPRYLIKTRGQQVTLSCSPISGHRSVSWYQQTPGQGLQFLFEYFSETQRNKGNFPGRFSGRQFSNSRSEMNVSTLELGDSALYLCASRELTGGMNTEAFFGQGTRLTVV.

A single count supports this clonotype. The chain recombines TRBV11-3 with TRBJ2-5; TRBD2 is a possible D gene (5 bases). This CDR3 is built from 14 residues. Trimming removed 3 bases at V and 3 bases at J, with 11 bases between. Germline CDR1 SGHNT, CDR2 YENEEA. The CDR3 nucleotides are TGTGCCAGCAGCTTGTCGGACTGGGAAGAGACCCAGTACTTC. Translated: CASSLSDWEETQYF. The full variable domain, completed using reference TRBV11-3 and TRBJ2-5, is EAGVVQSPRYKIIEKKQPVAFWCNPISGHNTLYWYLQNLGQGPELLIRYENEEAVDDSQLPKDRFSAERLKGVDSTLKIQPAELGDSAVYLCASSLSDWEETQYFGPGTRLLVL.

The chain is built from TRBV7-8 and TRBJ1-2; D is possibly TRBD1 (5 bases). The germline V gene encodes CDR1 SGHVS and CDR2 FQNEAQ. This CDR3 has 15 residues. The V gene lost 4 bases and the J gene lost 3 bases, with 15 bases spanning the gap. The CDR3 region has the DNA TGTGCCAGCAGCTGGAACAGGTGGCACTACTATGGCTACACCTTC. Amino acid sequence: CASSWNRWHYYGYTF.

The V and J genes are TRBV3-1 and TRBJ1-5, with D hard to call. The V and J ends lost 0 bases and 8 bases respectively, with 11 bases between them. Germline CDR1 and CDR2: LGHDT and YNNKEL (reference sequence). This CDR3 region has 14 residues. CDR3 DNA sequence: TGTGCCAGCAGCCAAGAAATTTTACGAGAGCCCCAGCATTTT. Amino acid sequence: CASSQEILREPQHF.

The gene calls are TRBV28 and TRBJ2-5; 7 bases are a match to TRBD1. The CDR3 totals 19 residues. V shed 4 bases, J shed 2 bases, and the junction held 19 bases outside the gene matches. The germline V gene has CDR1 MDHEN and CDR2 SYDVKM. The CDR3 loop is CASSSIRYPGTAPQETQYF. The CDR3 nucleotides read TGTGCCAGCAGTTCAATAAGATACCCTGGGACAGCCCCACAAGAGACCCAGTACTTC.

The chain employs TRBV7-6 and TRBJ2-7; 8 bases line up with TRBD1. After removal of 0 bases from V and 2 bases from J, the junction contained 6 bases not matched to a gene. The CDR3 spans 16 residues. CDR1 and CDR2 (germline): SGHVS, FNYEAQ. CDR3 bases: TGTGCCAGCAGCTTAGCCCCGGGACAGGCAACCTACGAGCAGTACTTC. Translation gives CASSLAPGQATYEQYF. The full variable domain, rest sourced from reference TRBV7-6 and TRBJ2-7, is GAGVSQSPRYKVTKRGQDVALRCDPISGHVSLYWYRQALGQGPEFLTYFNYEAQQDKSGLPNDRFSAERPEGSISTLTIQRTEQRDSAMYRCASSLAPGQATYEQYFGPGTRLTVT.

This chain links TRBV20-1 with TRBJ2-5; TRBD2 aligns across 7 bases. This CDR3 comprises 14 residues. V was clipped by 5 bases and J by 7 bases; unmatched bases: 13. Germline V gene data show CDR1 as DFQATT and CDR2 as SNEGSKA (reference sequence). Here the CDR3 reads CSADPSMGGGTQYF. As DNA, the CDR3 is TGCAGTGCTGACCCCAGCATGGGGGGGGGGACCCAGTACTTC.

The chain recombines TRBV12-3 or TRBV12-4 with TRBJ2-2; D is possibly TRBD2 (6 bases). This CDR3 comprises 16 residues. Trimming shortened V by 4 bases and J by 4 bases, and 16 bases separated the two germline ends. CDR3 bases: TGTGCCAGCAGTTCCTACGGGGGAGGATTCACCGGGGAGCTGTTTTTT. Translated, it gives CASSSYGGGFTGELFF.

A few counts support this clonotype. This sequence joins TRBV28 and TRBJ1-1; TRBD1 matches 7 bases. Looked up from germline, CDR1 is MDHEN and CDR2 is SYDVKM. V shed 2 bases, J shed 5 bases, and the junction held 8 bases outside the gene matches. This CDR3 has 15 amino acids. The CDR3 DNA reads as TGTGCCAGCAGTTTACAGGGGGGGGCATGTACTGAAGCTTTCTTT. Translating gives CASSLQGGACTEAFF.

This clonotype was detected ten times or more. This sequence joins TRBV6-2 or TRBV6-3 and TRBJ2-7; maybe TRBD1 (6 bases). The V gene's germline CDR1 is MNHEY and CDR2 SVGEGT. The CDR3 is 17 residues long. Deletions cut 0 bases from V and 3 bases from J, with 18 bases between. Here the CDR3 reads CASSYSRNRDIYYEQYF. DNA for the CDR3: TGTGCCAGCAGTTACTCGAGAAACAGGGACATCTACTACGAGCAGTACTTC.

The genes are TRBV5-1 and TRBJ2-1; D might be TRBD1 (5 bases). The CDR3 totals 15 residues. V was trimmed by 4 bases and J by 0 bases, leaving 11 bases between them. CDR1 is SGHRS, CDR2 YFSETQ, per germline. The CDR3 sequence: CASSQQGHSYNEQFF. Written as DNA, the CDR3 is TGCGCCAGCAGCCAGCAGGGCCACTCCTACAATGAGCAGTTCTTC.

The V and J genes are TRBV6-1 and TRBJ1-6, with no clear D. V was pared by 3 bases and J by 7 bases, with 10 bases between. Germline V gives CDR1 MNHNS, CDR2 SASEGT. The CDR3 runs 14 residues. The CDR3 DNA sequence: TGTGCCAGCAGTGAGAGACCGGAAAATTCACCCCTCCACTTT. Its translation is CASSERPENSPLHF.

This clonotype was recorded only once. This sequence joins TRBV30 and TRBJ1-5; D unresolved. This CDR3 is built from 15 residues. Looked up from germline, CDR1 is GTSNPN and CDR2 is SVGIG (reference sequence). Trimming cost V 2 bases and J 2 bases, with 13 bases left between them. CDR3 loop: CAWSQSPVGNQPQHF. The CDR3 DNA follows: TGTGCCTGGAGTCAGAGCCCCGTGGGCAATCAGCCCCAGCATTTT.

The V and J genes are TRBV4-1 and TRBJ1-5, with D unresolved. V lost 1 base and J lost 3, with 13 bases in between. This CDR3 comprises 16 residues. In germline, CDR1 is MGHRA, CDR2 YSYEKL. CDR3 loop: CASSQGAGKVNQPQHF. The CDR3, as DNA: TGCGCCAGCAGCCAAGGTGCCGGGAAGGTCAATCAGCCCCAGCATTTT.

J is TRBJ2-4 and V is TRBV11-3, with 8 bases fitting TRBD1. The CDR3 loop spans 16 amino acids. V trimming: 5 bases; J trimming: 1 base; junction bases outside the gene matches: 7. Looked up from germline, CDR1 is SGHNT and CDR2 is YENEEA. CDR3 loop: CASSRQGNYAKNIQYF. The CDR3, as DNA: TGTGCCAGCAGCAGACAGGGGAATTACGCCAAAAACATTCAGTACTTC.

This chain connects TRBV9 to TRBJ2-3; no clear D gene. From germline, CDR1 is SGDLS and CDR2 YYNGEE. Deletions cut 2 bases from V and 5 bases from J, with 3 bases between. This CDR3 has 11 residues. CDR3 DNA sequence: TGTGCCAGCAGCGTGGGAGATACGCAGTATTTT. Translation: CASSVGDTQYF.

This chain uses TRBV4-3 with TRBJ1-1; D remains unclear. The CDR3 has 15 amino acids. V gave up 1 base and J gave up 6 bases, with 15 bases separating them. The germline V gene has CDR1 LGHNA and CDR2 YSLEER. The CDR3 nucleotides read TGCGCCAGCAGCCAAGTATACACCCGTGAAGCTGAAGCTTTCTTT. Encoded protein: CASSQVYTREAEAFF.

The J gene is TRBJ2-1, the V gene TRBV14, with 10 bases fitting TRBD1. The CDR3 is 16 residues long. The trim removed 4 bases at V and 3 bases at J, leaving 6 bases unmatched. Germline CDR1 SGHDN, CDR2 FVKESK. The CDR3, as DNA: TGTGCCAGCAGCCTCCCCGGGGACAGGGGCTACAATGAGCAGTTCTTC. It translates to CASSLPGDRGYNEQFF.

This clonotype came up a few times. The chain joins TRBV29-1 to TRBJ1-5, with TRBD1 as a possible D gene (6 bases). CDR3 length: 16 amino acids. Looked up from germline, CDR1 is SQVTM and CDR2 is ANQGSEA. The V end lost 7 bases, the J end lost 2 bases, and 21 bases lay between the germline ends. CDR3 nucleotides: TGCAGCGAAAGGACAGAAAAGGAGTGCGGCAATCAGCCCCAGCATTTT. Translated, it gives CSERTEKECGNQPQHF.

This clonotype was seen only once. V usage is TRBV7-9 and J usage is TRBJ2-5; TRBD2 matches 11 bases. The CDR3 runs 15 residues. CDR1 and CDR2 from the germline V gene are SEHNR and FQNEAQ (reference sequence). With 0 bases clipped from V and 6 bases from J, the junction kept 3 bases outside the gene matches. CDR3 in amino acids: CASSLASGGAKTQYF. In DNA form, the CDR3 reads TGTGCCAGCAGCTTAGCTAGCGGGGGGGCCAAGACCCAGTACTTC.